These 14 T cell receptor beta chains were sequenced from one sample in a study of tumor and adjacent non-tumor tissue in lung cancer. A modified ARM-PCR protocol with three rounds of nested PCR amplified TCRbeta. TCRdb itself ran the multiplex PCR reads through MiXCR, one entry per CDR3 protein. Among 200,000 to 250,000 distinct CDR3 sequences listed, 71% were seen once. This sample's RNA came from whole unsorted tissue. The sequencing input was lung tumor tissue. Receptor source: a man aged 55 to 70 with non-small cell lung cancer.

The genes are TRBV11-3 and TRBJ2-1; D tentatively fits TRBD1 or TRBD2 (7 bases each). Trimming pared 8 bases from V and 5 bases from J, leaving 19 bases between. Germline V gives CDR1 SGHNT, CDR2 YENEEA. The CDR3 loop spans 15 amino acids. The CDR3 here is CASRPHRGLNNEQFF. Written as DNA, the CDR3 is TGTGCCAGCCGCCCTCACAGGGGACTAAACAATGAGCAGTTCTTC. Looking up the rest from reference TRBV11-3 and TRBJ2-1 gives the full variable domain: EAGVVQSPRYKIIEKKQPVAFWCNPISGHNTLYWYLQNLGQGPELLIRYENEEAVDDSQLPKDRFSAERLKGVDSTLKIQPAELGDSAVYLCASRPHRGLNNEQFFGPGTRLTVL.

This clonotype showed up just a few times. One end of the junction is discordant with germline, which a read error may explain. This sequence joins TRBV5-4 and TRBJ1-2, with 10 bases lining up with TRBD1. Germline loops: CDR1 SGHNT, CDR2 YYREEE (reference sequence). The CDR3 loop spans 13 amino acids. The CDR3 reads CASNQDRGSGYTF. CDR3 nucleotides: TGTGCCAGCAACCAGGACAGGGGGAGCGGTTACACTTTC.

As concerns this clonotype: Possible read error: a much larger clone is one base away. V and J are TRBV29-1 and TRBJ1-1; maybe TRBD1 (5 bases). This CDR3 spans 15 amino acids. Germline lookup yields CDR1 SQVTM and CDR2 ANQGSEA. Between the trimmed V and J ends, which lost 4 bases and 2 bases, there was a span of 17 bases. The CDR3 DNA reads TGCAGCGTTGCCGGCAGGGCGGGGAAAAACACTGAAGCTTTCTTT. It encodes CSVAGRAGKNTEAFF.

At least ten counts were recorded for this clonotype. The CDR3 bases are TGCAGTGCTCCGCCAGCGGGCGCCAGTCGATACAATGAGCAGTTCTTC. Amino acid sequence: CSAPPAGASRYNEQFF. The chain has TRBV20-1 and TRBJ2-1, with a possible D match to TRBD2 (6 bases). Looked up from germline, CDR1 is DFQATT and CDR2 is SNEGSKA (reference sequence). With 5 bases removed from V and 4 bases from J, the gap between germline ends came to 21 bases. This CDR3 has 16 amino acids.

Points on this clonotype: Because the CDR3 is missing its conserved closing phenylalanine or tryptophan, this is likely a read error. The chain employs TRBV5-1 and TRBJ1-2; no definite D call. Germline V CDR1 and CDR2: SGHRS, YFSETQ. This CDR3 contains 13 residues. V was shortened by 3 bases and J by 5 bases, with 11 bases between the two germline ends. The CDR3 DNA follows: TGCGCCAGCAGCTCCTCGGCGGATTATGGCTACACCTTA. It encodes CASSSSADYGYTL.

This chain uses TRBV11-2 with TRBJ2-1, with D unresolved. Germline loops: CDR1 SGHAT, CDR2 FQNNGV. The CDR3 is made up of 13 amino acids. Trimming took 7 bases from V and 6 from J, leaving 13 bases between them. CDR3 in DNA: TGTGCCAGCACGGCAAGTTACAGCAATGAGCAGTTCTTC. It codes for CASTASYSNEQFF.

The chain recombines TRBV24-1 with TRBJ1-2, with TRBD1 as a possible D gene (5 bases). Per germline, CDR1 KGHDR and CDR2 SFDVKD. The length of the CDR3 is 13 residues. V lost 4 bases and J lost 3, with 8 bases in between. The CDR3 bases are TGTGCCACCAGTGAAGGGACCCACTATGGCTACACCTTC. Amino acids: CATSEGTHYGYTF.

With regard to this clonotype: Since a much larger clone is just one base distant, this may be a read error. This chain links TRBV12-3 or TRBV12-4 with TRBJ2-5; D is undetermined. The CDR3 spans 11 residues. The chain's CDR3 is CACSFQETQYF. The CDR3 region has the DNA TGTGCCTGCAGTTTTCAGGAGACCCAGTACTTC.

The chain uses TRBV12-3 or TRBV12-4 and TRBJ2-3; D is unresolved. The length of the CDR3 is 13 residues. The V gene lost 10 bases and the J gene lost 2 bases, with 13 bases spanning the gap. The CDR3 sequence is CANIPVNTDTQYF. CDR3 bases: TGTGCCAACATCCCCGTTAACACAGATACGCAGTATTTT.

Regarding this clonotype: This may stem from a read error, because a much larger clone lies one nucleotide away. The chain uses TRBV20-1 and TRBJ2-1, with TRBD2 matching over 8 bases. This CDR3 region has 16 residues. Germline loops: CDR1 DFQATT, CDR2 SNEGSKA (reference sequence). The V segment lost 7 bases and the J segment 2 bases; nucleotides outside the gene matches: 13. The CDR3 coding sequence is TGCAGTGTGCCCCCCGAGGCACTAGCGGCCTACAATGAGCAGTTCTTC. Amino acid sequence: CSVPPEALAAYNEQFF.

V gene TRBV28 combines with J gene TRBJ1-5; tentative D call: TRBD1 (6 bases). CDR3 size: 13 residues. With 1 base removed from V and 8 bases from J, the gap between germline ends came to 9 bases. The germline V gene encodes CDR1 MDHEN and CDR2 SYDVKM. CDR3 region: CASSLYRAEPQHF. Here the CDR3 DNA reads TGTGCCAGCAGTTTATACAGGGCGGAGCCCCAGCATTTT. Full variable domain (remainder filled in from reference TRBV28 and TRBJ1-5): DVKVTQSSRYLVKRTGEKVFLECVQDMDHENMFWYRQDPGLGLRLIYFSYDVKMKEKGDIPEGYSVSREKKERFSLILESASTNQTSMYLCASSLYRAEPQHFGDGTRLSIL.

This clonotype was detected only a few times. V gene TRBV28 combines with J gene TRBJ1-1; 7 nucleotides agree with TRBD1. CDR1 and CDR2 from the germline V gene are MDHEN and SYDVKM. The CDR3 is 14 amino acids. The J segment lost 7 bases and the V segment lost 2 bases, leaving 7 bases of the junction unmatched. The CDR3 loop is CASSLRPGQLEAFF. CDR3 in DNA: TGTGCCAGCAGTTTACGGCCGGGACAGCTTGAAGCTTTCTTT.

This clonotype was found once. Sequence at one end of the junction differs from germline and may be a read error. The chain links TRBV20-1 to TRBJ2-3, with a weak D call TRBD2 (5 bases). CDR3 length equals 14 residues. From germline, CDR1 is DFQATT and CDR2 SNEGSKA (reference sequence). The CDR3 coding sequence is TGCGGTGCGCCCACTGGGAGTCGCACAGATACGCAGTATTTT. Translating it yields CGAPTGSRTDTQYF.

Turning to this clonotype: The junction does not match germline at one end; this may be a read error. The chain employs TRBV12-3 or TRBV12-4 and TRBJ2-5; 12 bases line up with TRBD2. CDR3 length equals 15 residues. The DNA for the CDR3 is TGTGACACCAGCCCAGGCGGACTAGCGGGAAGCACCCATTACTTC. The encoded protein is CDTSPGGLAGSTHYF.